This is a list of T cell receptor beta chains from one sample in a study of shared clonotypes between healthy human individuals. Sequencing was performed with immunoSEQ multiplex PCR; in TCRdb, only in-frame clones are kept and a portion is missing. Here the sample spans under 600,000 clones, around 80% being singletons. Sequenced sample: PBMCs. The source is a middle-aged woman in good health. Some clones in this sample may be carry-over from other donors' samples. The CDR3 runs from the conserved cysteine through the conserved F or W. The order of the fields is J gene, D gene, clone size, V gene, CDR3 DNA, CDR3 protein. The D gene is left open where the match is weak. Clone size, where shown, is once, few, many, or a class for clones that have expanded.

j_gene: TRBJ2-1; d_gene: TRBD2; abundance: NA; v_gene: TRBV5-1; CDR3nt: TGCGCCAGCAGCTTGGTAGCGGGAGGTGGCCATGAGCAGTTCTTC; CDR3aa: CASSLVAGGGHEQFF
j_gene: TRBJ2-6; d_gene: NA; abundance: NA; v_gene: TRBV30; CDR3nt: TGTGCCTGGAGTCGCATCCGGTCCGTCGGGGCCAACGTCCTTACTTTC; CDR3aa: CAWSRIRSVGANVLTF
j_gene: TRBJ2-7; d_gene: TRBD1; abundance: NA; v_gene: TRBV6-1; CDR3nt: TGTGCCAGCACGTTGACAGGGGGCGCCTCCTACGAGCAGTACTTC; CDR3aa: CASTLTGGASYEQYF
j_gene: TRBJ2-7; d_gene: NA; abundance: NA; v_gene: TRBV5-6; CDR3nt: TGTGCCAGCAGCTTGGCGGGAAGCTACGAGCAGTACTTC; CDR3aa: CASSLAGSYEQYF
j_gene: TRBJ1-1; d_gene: TRBD1; abundance: few; v_gene: TRBV7-9; CDR3nt: TGTGCCAGCACCCAGACAGGGCCTAACTTT; CDR3aa: CASTQTGPNF
j_gene: TRBJ1-2; d_gene: NA; abundance: NA; v_gene: TRBV25-1; CDR3nt: TGTGCCAGCAGTGAATATGACAGGCCCTATGGCTACACCTTC; CDR3aa: CASSEYDRPYGYTF
j_gene: TRBJ1-4; d_gene: TRBD1; abundance: NA; v_gene: TRBV27; CDR3nt: TGTGCCAGCAGCCCTGACAGGGGGAGGCCCCCAACTAATGAAAAACTGTTTTTT; CDR3aa: CASSPDRGRPPTNEKLFF
j_gene: TRBJ2-3; d_gene: NA; abundance: NA; v_gene: TRBV5-1; CDR3nt: TGCGCCAGCAGCTTGGTGGGGCCCAGCACAGATACGCAGTATTTT; CDR3aa: CASSLVGPSTDTQYF
j_gene: TRBJ2-2; d_gene: TRBD2; abundance: NA; v_gene: TRBV7-6; CDR3nt: TGTGCCAGCAGCACGGGACTAGCGGGAGAGACCGGGGAGCTGTTTTTT; CDR3aa: CASSTGLAGETGELFF
j_gene: TRBJ2-7; d_gene: NA; abundance: NA; v_gene: TRBV6-4; CDR3nt: TGTGCCACCCCGTCAGAGGCCTCCTACGAGCAGTACTTC; CDR3aa: CATPSEASYEQYF
j_gene: TRBJ1-1; d_gene: TRBD1; abundance: NA; v_gene: TRBV28; CDR3nt: TGTGCCAGCATTTCCGGGACAGGGGCGTGGGCTTTCTTT; CDR3aa: CASISGTGAWAFF
j_gene: TRBJ2-1; d_gene: TRBD2; abundance: few; v_gene: TRBV25-1; CDR3nt: TGTGCCACCTCCCGGGGGGGACTAGCGGGGGTCCACAATGAGCAGTTCTTC; CDR3aa: CATSRGGLAGVHNEQFF
j_gene: TRBJ2-1; d_gene: NA; abundance: NA; v_gene: TRBV9; CDR3nt: TGTGCCAGCAGCGTAGACCTCTTCGGGGGTTTATCCTACAATGAGCAGTTCTTC; CDR3aa: CASSVDLFGGLSYNEQFF
j_gene: TRBJ2-7; d_gene: TRBD1; abundance: NA; v_gene: TRBV11-1; CDR3nt: TGTGCCAGCAGCCACAGGGGGCGAGACGAGCAGTACTTC; CDR3aa: CASSHRGRDEQYF
j_gene: TRBJ2-1; d_gene: NA; abundance: NA; v_gene: TRBV10-2; CDR3nt: TGCGCCAGCCAGGGGGGGGTCTACAATGAGCAGTTCTTC; CDR3aa: CASQGGVYNEQFF